The present entry profiles one T cell receptor (beta chain) with its context. Its specificity is not known. Data came from immunoSEQ multiplex PCR; TCRdb stores just in-frame clones and leaves some out. In the table there are 120,000 to 150,000 clones, approximately 90% of which are singletons. These data belong to a study of T cell responses to AZD1222 COVID-19 vaccine. About the study: Pooled samples include second doses given at about 4 or 12 weeks. General study results and limits: The donor group comprised mostly white British people and more females; the analysis possibly underestimated clonal diversity. Reports indicate that nearly half of spike-specific TCRs are directed at unmutated variant regions.

This CDR3 has 14 residues. Germline CDR1 is SQVTM and CDR2 is ANQGSEA. V was shortened by 4 bases and J by 2 bases, with 12 bases between the two germline ends. The clonotype originates from an adult in good health. The sample was peripheral blood, taken on day 0 of AZD1222 vaccination. This chain uses TRBV29-1 with TRBJ1-5; perhaps TRBD1 as D (5 bases). The CDR3 loop is CSVGGVLGNQPQHF. In DNA form, the CDR3 reads TGCAGCGTTGGGGGGGTCCTCGGCAATCAGCCCCAGCATTTT.